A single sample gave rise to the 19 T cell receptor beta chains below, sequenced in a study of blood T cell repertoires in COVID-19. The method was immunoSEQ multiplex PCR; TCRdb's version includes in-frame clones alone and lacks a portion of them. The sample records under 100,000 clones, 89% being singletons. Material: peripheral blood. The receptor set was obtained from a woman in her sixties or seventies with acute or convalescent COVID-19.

The CDR3 nucleotides read TGTGCCAGCAGTTGGAGCCAAGAGACCCAGTACTTC. This encodes CASSWSQETQYF. This rearrangement joins TRBV12-3 or TRBV12-4 to TRBJ2-5; D unresolved. V lost 4 bases to trimming and J lost 1 base, with 4 bases between them. This CDR3 region has 12 residues.

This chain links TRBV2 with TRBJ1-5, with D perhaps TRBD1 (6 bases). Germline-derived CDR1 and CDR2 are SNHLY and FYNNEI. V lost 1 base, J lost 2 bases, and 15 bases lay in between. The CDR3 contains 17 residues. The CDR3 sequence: CASSEDRGSQGNQPQHF. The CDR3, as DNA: TGTGCCAGCAGTGAAGATAGGGGGTCCCAGGGCAATCAGCCCCAGCATTTT.

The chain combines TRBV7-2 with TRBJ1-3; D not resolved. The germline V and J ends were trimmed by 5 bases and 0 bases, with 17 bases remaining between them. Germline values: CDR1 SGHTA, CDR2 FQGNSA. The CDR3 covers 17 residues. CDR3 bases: TGTGCCAGCAGCCCCGGAGGTAGGGCTATCTCTGGAAACACCATATATTTT. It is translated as CASSPGGRAISGNTIYF.

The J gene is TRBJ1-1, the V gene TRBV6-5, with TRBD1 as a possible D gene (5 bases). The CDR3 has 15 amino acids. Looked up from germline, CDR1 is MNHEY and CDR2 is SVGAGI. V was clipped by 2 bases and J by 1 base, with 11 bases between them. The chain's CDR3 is CASSYGRGGNTEAFF. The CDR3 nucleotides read TGTGCCAGCAGTTACGGGAGGGGCGGGAACACTGAAGCTTTCTTT.

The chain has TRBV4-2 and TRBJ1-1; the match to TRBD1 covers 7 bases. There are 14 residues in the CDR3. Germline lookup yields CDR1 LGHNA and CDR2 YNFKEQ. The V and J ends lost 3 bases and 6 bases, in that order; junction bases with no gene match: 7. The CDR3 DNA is TGTGCCAGCAGCCAGGCGGACAGGCCCCCTGAAGCTTTCTTT. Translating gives CASSQADRPPEAFF.

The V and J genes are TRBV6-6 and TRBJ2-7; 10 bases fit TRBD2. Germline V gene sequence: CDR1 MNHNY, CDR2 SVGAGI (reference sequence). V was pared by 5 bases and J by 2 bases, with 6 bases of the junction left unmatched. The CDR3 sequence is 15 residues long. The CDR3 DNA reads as TGTGCCAGCAGTGCACTAGCGGGGCTTACCTACGAGCAGTACTTC. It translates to CASSALAGLTYEQYF.

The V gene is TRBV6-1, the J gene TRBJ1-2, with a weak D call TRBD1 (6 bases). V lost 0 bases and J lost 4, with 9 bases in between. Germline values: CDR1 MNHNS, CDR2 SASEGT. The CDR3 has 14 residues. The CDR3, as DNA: TGTGCCAGCAGTGAAGCCGGGACACCCTATGGCTACACCTTC. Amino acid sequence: CASSEAGTPYGYTF.

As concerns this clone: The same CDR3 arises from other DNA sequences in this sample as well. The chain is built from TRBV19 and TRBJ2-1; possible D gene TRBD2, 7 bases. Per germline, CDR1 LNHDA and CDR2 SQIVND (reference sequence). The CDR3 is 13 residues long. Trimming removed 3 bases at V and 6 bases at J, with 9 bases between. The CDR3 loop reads CASSIGGPNEQFF. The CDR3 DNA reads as TGTGCCAGTAGTATCGGGGGGCCCAATGAGCAGTTCTTC.

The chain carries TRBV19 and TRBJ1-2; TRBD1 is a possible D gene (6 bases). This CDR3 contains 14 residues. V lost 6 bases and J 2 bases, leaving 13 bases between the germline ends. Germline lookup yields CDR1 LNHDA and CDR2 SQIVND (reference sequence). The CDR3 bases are TGTGCCAGTAGCTCCCTAGACAGGAACTATGGCTACACCTTC. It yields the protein CASSSLDRNYGYTF.

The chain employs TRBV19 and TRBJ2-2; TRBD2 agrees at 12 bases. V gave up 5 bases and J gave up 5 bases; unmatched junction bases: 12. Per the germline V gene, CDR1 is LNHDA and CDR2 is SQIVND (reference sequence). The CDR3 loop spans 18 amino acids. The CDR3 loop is CASSRWASGGARTGELFF. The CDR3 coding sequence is TGTGCCAGTAGTCGTTGGGCTAGCGGGGGGGCCAGGACCGGGGAGCTGTTTTTT.

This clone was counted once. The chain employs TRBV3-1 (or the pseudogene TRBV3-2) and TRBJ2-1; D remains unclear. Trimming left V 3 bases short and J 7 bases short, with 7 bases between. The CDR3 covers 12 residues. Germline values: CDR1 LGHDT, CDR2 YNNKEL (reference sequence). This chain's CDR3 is CASSQKRNEQFF. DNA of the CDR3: TGTGCCAGCAGCCAGAAACGGAATGAGCAGTTCTTC.

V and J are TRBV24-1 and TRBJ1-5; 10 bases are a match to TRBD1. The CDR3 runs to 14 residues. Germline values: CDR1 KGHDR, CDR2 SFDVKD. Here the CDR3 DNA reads TGTGCAACTGCGACAGGGGGCAGCAATCAGCCCCAGCATTTT. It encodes CATATGGSNQPQHF.

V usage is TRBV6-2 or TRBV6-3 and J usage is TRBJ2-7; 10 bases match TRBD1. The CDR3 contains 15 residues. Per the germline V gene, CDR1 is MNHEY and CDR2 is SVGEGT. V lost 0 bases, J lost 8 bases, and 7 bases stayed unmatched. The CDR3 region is CASSYSGTGVWQQYF. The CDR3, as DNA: TGTGCCAGCAGTTACTCGGGGACAGGGGTTTGGCAGCAGTACTTC.

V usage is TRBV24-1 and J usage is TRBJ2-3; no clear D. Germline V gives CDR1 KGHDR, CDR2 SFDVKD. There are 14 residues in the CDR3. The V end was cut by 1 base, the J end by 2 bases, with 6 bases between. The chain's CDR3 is CATSDFRYTDTQYF. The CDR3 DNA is TGTGCCACCAGTGATTTCAGATACACAGATACGCAGTATTTT.

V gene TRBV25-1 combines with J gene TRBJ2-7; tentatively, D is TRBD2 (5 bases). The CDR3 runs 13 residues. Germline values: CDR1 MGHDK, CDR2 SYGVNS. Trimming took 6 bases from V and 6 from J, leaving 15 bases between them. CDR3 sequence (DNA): TGTGCCAGCAGGCCGAACGGGAAGGCCGAGCAGTACGTC. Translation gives CASRPNGKAEQYV.

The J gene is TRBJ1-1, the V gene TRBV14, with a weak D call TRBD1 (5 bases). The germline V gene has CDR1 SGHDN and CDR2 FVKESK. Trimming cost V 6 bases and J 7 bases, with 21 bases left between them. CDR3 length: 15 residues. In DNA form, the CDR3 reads TGTGCCAGCAGACCCGCCGCAGGGAAGGGGAATGAAGCTTTCTTT. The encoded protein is CASRPAAGKGNEAFF. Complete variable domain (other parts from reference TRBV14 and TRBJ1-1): EAGVTQFPSHSVIEKGQTVTLRCDPISGHDNLYWYRRVMGKEIKFLLHFVKESKQDESGMPNNRFLAERTGGTYSTLKVQPAELEDSGVYFCASRPAAGKGNEAFFGQGTRLTVV.

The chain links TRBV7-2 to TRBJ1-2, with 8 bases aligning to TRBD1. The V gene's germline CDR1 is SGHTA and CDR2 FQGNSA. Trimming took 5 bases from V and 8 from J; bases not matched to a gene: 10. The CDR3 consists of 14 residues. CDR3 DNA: TGTGCCAGCAGCACACCGGACAGGGCGAGGGGCTACACCTTC. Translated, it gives CASSTPDRARGYTF.

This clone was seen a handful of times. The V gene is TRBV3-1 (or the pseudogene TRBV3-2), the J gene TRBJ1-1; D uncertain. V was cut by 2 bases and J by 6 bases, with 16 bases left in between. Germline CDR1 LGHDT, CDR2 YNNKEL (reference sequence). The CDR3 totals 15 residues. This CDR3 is CASSQTMVSISEAFF. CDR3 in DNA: TGTGCCAGCAGCCAAACAATGGTTAGCATTTCTGAAGCTTTCTTT.

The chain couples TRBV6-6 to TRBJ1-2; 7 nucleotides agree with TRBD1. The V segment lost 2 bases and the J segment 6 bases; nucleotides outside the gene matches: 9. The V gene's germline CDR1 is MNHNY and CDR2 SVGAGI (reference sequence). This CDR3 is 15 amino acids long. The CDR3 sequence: CASSYGGGRLDGYTF. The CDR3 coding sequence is TGTGCCAGCAGTTACGGAGGGGGCAGGTTGGATGGCTACACCTTC.